Listed below are T cell receptor beta chains from one sample, sequenced in a study of T cell responses to AZD1222 COVID-19 vaccine. Sequencing was performed with immunoSEQ multiplex PCR; in TCRdb, only in-frame clones are kept and a portion is missing. The sample consists of around 130,000 clones, about 90% of them appearing once. The source material was peripheral blood, sampled 28 days after the second AZD1222 dose. Receptor source: an adult who received the AZD1222 COVID-19 vaccine. Each CDR3 is given with its conserved first and last residue. The D gene is left open where the match is weak. Size values are once, few and many counts, or a class for expanded clones, and some rows have none.

V gene: TRBV5-6; D gene: TRBD2; J gene: TRBJ2-5; clone size: NA; CDR3 DNA: TGTGCCAGCAGCTTAAGAAGCGGGGGAGAGACCCAGTACTTC; CDR3 protein: CASSLRSGGETQYF
V gene: TRBV7-8; D gene: NA; J gene: TRBJ1-5; clone size: NA; CDR3 DNA: TGTGCCAGCAGCTTAGGGACAGACCATCAGCCCCAGCATTTT; CDR3 protein: CASSLGTDHQPQHF
V gene: TRBV7-3; D gene: NA; J gene: TRBJ2-5; clone size: NA; CDR3 DNA: TGTGCCAGCAGCTTTCAGGGGTCGGAGACCCAGTACTTC; CDR3 protein: CASSFQGSETQYF
V gene: TRBV25-1; D gene: TRBD1; J gene: TRBJ1-6; clone size: once; CDR3 DNA: TGTGCCAGCAGAGAACAGGGGGAGAGTTCACCCCTCCACTTT; CDR3 protein: CASREQGESSPLHF
V gene: TRBV5-6; D gene: NA; J gene: TRBJ1-1; clone size: NA; CDR3 DNA: TGTGCCAGCAGATGGGGGTTCGGTGAAGCTTTCTTT; CDR3 protein: CASRWGFGEAFF
V gene: TRBV5-1; D gene: TRBD1; J gene: TRBJ1-1; clone size: NA; CDR3 DNA: TGCGCCAGCAGGGAGGGACAGGGGCCAGACTCGTTCTTT; CDR3 protein: CASREGQGPDSFF
V gene: TRBV6-5; D gene: TRBD1; J gene: TRBJ2-4; clone size: NA; CDR3 DNA: TGTGCCAGCAGTCCCGGACAGGGGGCTTGGAACATTCAGTACTTC; CDR3 protein: CASSPGQGAWNIQYF
V gene: TRBV11-3; D gene: NA; J gene: TRBJ1-2; clone size: NA; CDR3 DNA: TGTGCCAGCAGCGACTTAACTGAACCCAGGGCAAACTATGGCTACACCTTC; CDR3 protein: CASSDLTEPRANYGYTF
V gene: TRBV7-2; D gene: TRBD1; J gene: TRBJ1-4; clone size: NA; CDR3 DNA: TGTGCCAGCAGCTCGCCCGGGACAGGGAGTGAAAAACTGTTTTTT; CDR3 protein: CASSSPGTGSEKLFF
V gene: TRBV9; D gene: NA; J gene: TRBJ1-4; clone size: NA; CDR3 DNA: TGTGCCAGCAGCCCAGCACCAGGGACTAATGAAAAACTGTTTTTT; CDR3 protein: CASSPAPGTNEKLFF
V gene: TRBV9; D gene: NA; J gene: TRBJ1-5; clone size: NA; CDR3 DNA: TGTGCCAGCAGCGTAGAACAGCCCCAGCATTTT; CDR3 protein: CASSVEQPQHF
V gene: TRBV7-8; D gene: NA; J gene: TRBJ1-5; clone size: NA; CDR3 DNA: TGTGCCAGCAGCTTAGGTAATCGGGGGGGCAATCAGCCCCAGCATTTT; CDR3 protein: CASSLGNRGGNQPQHF
V gene: TRBV4-1; D gene: NA; J gene: TRBJ2-3; clone size: NA; CDR3 DNA: TGCGCCAGCAGCCCAGTGGGGTCAGATACGCAGTATTTT; CDR3 protein: CASSPVGSDTQYF
V gene: TRBV18; D gene: NA; J gene: TRBJ1-6; clone size: NA; CDR3 DNA: TGTGCCAGCTCACCATCGGGCAGTAATTCACCCCTCCACTTT; CDR3 protein: CASSPSGSNSPLHF
V gene: TRBV7-9; D gene: NA; J gene: TRBJ1-1; clone size: NA; CDR3 DNA: TGTGCCAGCAGCTCCCCCATAAACACTGAAGCTTTCTTT; CDR3 protein: CASSSPINTEAFF
V gene: TRBV9; D gene: TRBD1; J gene: TRBJ1-3; clone size: once; CDR3 DNA: TGTGCCAGCAGCGTTACAGGGGCTGGAAACACCATATATTTT; CDR3 protein: CASSVTGAGNTIYF
V gene: TRBV19; D gene: NA; J gene: TRBJ2-2; clone size: NA; CDR3 DNA: TGTGCCAGTAGCCCAGGGCAGGGTGGGGCCGGGGAGCTGTTTTTT; CDR3 protein: CASSPGQGGAGELFF
V gene: TRBV30; D gene: NA; J gene: TRBJ1-3; clone size: NA; CDR3 DNA: TGTGCCTGGAGCCGGCCCCAGGACACTGGAAACACCATATATTTT; CDR3 protein: CAWSRPQDTGNTIYF
V gene: TRBV27; D gene: TRBD2; J gene: TRBJ2-1; clone size: NA; CDR3 DNA: TGTGCCAGCAGTCCTTGGACTAGCGGGAGTTCCTACAATGAGCAGTTCTTC; CDR3 protein: CASSPWTSGSSYNEQFF
V gene: TRBV3-1/TRBV3-2; D gene: NA; J gene: TRBJ1-1; clone size: NA; CDR3 DNA: TGTGCCAGCAGCCAAGGCTGCGATCGTGGGTCTGAAGCTTTCTTT; CDR3 protein: CASSQGCDRGSEAFF
V gene: TRBV5-1; D gene: TRBD1; J gene: TRBJ1-3; clone size: NA; CDR3 DNA: TGCGCCAGCAGCTTGGAAGGGACAGCTCGAGGAAACACCATATATTTT; CDR3 protein: CASSLEGTARGNTIYF
V gene: TRBV27; D gene: NA; J gene: TRBJ2-7; clone size: NA; CDR3 DNA: TGTGCCAGCAGTTTATCGCGCCCCTCGGGACGGGGCGTCCAGTACTTC; CDR3 protein: CASSLSRPSGRGVQYF
V gene: TRBV18; D gene: NA; J gene: TRBJ2-3; clone size: NA; CDR3 DNA: TGTGCCAGCTCAACCGGGACACCGGGCACAGATACGCAGTATTTT; CDR3 protein: CASSTGTPGTDTQYF
V gene: TRBV27; D gene: NA; J gene: TRBJ2-2; clone size: NA; CDR3 DNA: TGTGCCAGCACGAACTGGAACACCGGGGAGCTGTTTTTT; CDR3 protein: CASTNWNTGELFF
V gene: TRBV15; D gene: NA; J gene: TRBJ1-4; clone size: NA; CDR3 DNA: TGTGCCACCAGCAGCGGACTTGCTAATGAAAAACTGTTTTTT; CDR3 protein: CATSSGLANEKLFF
V gene: TRBV5-1; D gene: TRBD2; J gene: TRBJ2-2; clone size: NA; CDR3 DNA: TGCGCCAGCAGCTCAACCCCGGGACTAGCGGCCGGGGAGCTGTTTTTT; CDR3 protein: CASSSTPGLAAGELFF
V gene: TRBV28; D gene: NA; J gene: TRBJ1-6; clone size: NA; CDR3 DNA: TGTGCCAGCAGACCTAATTATTCACCCCTCCACTTT; CDR3 protein: CASRPNYSPLHF
V gene: TRBV19; D gene: TRBD2; J gene: TRBJ2-2; clone size: NA; CDR3 DNA: TGTGCCAGTCGGACTAGCGGGAACACCGGGGAGCTGTTTTTT; CDR3 protein: CASRTSGNTGELFF
V gene: TRBV6-5; D gene: NA; J gene: TRBJ1-2; clone size: NA; CDR3 DNA: TGTGCCAGCAGTTACGGGGGAGGGGGGACCAGTGGCTACACCTTC; CDR3 protein: CASSYGGGGTSGYTF
V gene: TRBV19; D gene: TRBD1; J gene: TRBJ2-3; clone size: NA; CDR3 DNA: TGTGCCAGTAGCCCTTGGACAGGGGCACCCACAGATACGCAGTATTTT; CDR3 protein: CASSPWTGAPTDTQYF
V gene: TRBV30; D gene: NA; J gene: TRBJ2-1; clone size: NA; CDR3 DNA: TGTGCCTGGAGGGTGGTCAATGAGCAGTTCTTC; CDR3 protein: CAWRVVNEQFF
V gene: TRBV7-8; D gene: TRBD1; J gene: TRBJ1-4; clone size: NA; CDR3 DNA: TGTGCCAGCAGCTCCTCGGGGACAGGGGCGCAGAAACTGTTTTTT; CDR3 protein: CASSSSGTGAQKLFF
V gene: TRBV5-6; D gene: TRBD1; J gene: TRBJ1-2; clone size: NA; CDR3 DNA: TGTGCCAGCAGCTGGGGACAGCCTGGCTATGGCTACACCTTC; CDR3 protein: CASSWGQPGYGYTF
V gene: TRBV18; D gene: NA; J gene: TRBJ2-2; clone size: NA; CDR3 DNA: TGTGCCAGCTCACCATTCGGGGAGCTGTTTTTT; CDR3 protein: CASSPFGELFF
V gene: TRBV3-1/TRBV3-2; D gene: NA; J gene: TRBJ1-6; clone size: NA; CDR3 DNA: TGTGCCAGCAGCCAAGATAAACAAACCCTCCACTTT; CDR3 protein: CASSQDKQTLHF
V gene: TRBV27; D gene: NA; J gene: TRBJ1-2; clone size: NA; CDR3 DNA: TGTGCCAGCAGTAACCCGGGGGCCCACGATGGCTACACCTTC; CDR3 protein: CASSNPGAHDGYTF
V gene: TRBV2; D gene: NA; J gene: TRBJ2-7; clone size: NA; CDR3 DNA: TGTGCCAGCAGTGATGGTAGCAGCCTTAAGGAGTACTTC; CDR3 protein: CASSDGSSLKEYF
V gene: TRBV19; D gene: NA; J gene: TRBJ1-1; clone size: NA; CDR3 DNA: TGTGCCAGTAGTATTACGGGCCAGGGTACTGAAGCTTTCTTT; CDR3 protein: CASSITGQGTEAFF
V gene: TRBV5-6; D gene: NA; J gene: TRBJ1-1; clone size: NA; CDR3 DNA: TGTGCCAGCAGCTTAACGACGGGCTGGGGCACTGAAGCTTTCTTT; CDR3 protein: CASSLTTGWGTEAFF
V gene: TRBV3-1/TRBV3-2; D gene: NA; J gene: TRBJ1-1; clone size: NA; CDR3 DNA: TGTGCCAGCAGCACAGACAGGATGGGAGCTTTCTTT; CDR3 protein: CASSTDRMGAFF
V gene: TRBV3-1/TRBV3-2; D gene: NA; J gene: TRBJ1-2; clone size: NA; CDR3 DNA: TGTGCCAGCAGCGCCAGCTTGCGCGGCTACACCTTC; CDR3 protein: CASSASLRGYTF
V gene: TRBV7-2; D gene: NA; J gene: TRBJ1-3; clone size: few; CDR3 DNA: TGTGCCAGCAGCTTAGGTCCCGAGGACACCATATATTTT; CDR3 protein: CASSLGPEDTIYF
V gene: TRBV3-1/TRBV3-2; D gene: NA; J gene: TRBJ2-7; clone size: once; CDR3 DNA: TGTGCCAGCAGCCAAGATCTGAGGGCCCGCGAGCAGTACTTC; CDR3 protein: CASSQDLRAREQYF
V gene: TRBV7-9; D gene: NA; J gene: TRBJ2-7; clone size: NA; CDR3 DNA: TGTGCCAGCAGTTCACAAAACGAGCAGTACTTC; CDR3 protein: CASSSQNEQYF
V gene: TRBV7-9; D gene: NA; J gene: TRBJ1-2; clone size: once; CDR3 DNA: TGTGCCAGCAGCATGGACACTATCTATGGCTACACCTTC; CDR3 protein: CASSMDTIYGYTF
V gene: TRBV5-4; D gene: TRBD1; J gene: TRBJ1-2; clone size: NA; CDR3 DNA: TGTGCCAGCAGCTCGACAGGGGTTGGCGGCTACACCTTC; CDR3 protein: CASSSTGVGGYTF
V gene: TRBV19; D gene: TRBD1; J gene: TRBJ1-1; clone size: NA; CDR3 DNA: TGTGCCAGTAAGGTTGACAGGGGCACTGAAGCTTTCTTT; CDR3 protein: CASKVDRGTEAFF
V gene: TRBV19; D gene: NA; J gene: TRBJ2-1; clone size: NA; CDR3 DNA: TGTGCCAGTAACTACGGACAGACCGAGCAGTTCTTC; CDR3 protein: CASNYGQTEQFF
V gene: TRBV12-3/TRBV12-4; D gene: NA; J gene: TRBJ1-6; clone size: NA; CDR3 DNA: TGTGCCAGCAAGGGGGGGCAGGGGTCACCCCTCCACTTT; CDR3 protein: CASKGGQGSPLHF
V gene: TRBV18; D gene: TRBD1; J gene: TRBJ1-5; clone size: NA; CDR3 DNA: TGTGCCAGCTCACCGGGGACAGGGGGTCGGAGCAATCAGCCCCAGCATTTT; CDR3 protein: CASSPGTGGRSNQPQHF
V gene: TRBV19; D gene: NA; J gene: TRBJ1-1; clone size: NA; CDR3 DNA: TGTGCCAGTAGTATAAGGCCCTCTGGGAAGTGGAGCTTT; CDR3 protein: CASSIRPSGKWSF
V gene: TRBV19; D gene: NA; J gene: TRBJ1-1; clone size: NA; CDR3 DNA: TGTGCCAGTAGTATAGCAGTGAACACTGAAGCTTTCTTT; CDR3 protein: CASSIAVNTEAFF
V gene: TRBV4-3; D gene: TRBD1; J gene: TRBJ1-6; clone size: NA; CDR3 DNA: TGCGCCAGCAGCCAAGTCCTGACAGGGGGCGCGGAGGTTTCACCCCTCCACTTT; CDR3 protein: CASSQVLTGGAEVSPLHF
V gene: TRBV27; D gene: TRBD1; J gene: TRBJ1-6; clone size: once; CDR3 DNA: TGTGCCAGCAGTCCCATCCAGGGGGTCAATTCACCCCTCCACTTT; CDR3 protein: CASSPIQGVNSPLHF